The clone carrying this T cell receptor beta chain was observed once. This sample was taken from a study of blood T cell repertoires in COVID-19. Background on the study: COVID-19 samples, acute and convalescent, were from the United States, Italy and Spain. T cells, B-cell-depleted T cells, or PBMCs supplied cDNA or gDNA.

As originally analysed: Cell counts per sample came from amplifying reference gene primers. Sequencing was performed with immunoSEQ multiplex PCR; in TCRdb, only in-frame clones are kept and a portion is missing. Clone size and V and J calls were adopted from that table, with D and trimming inferred from the DNA. Seen here are under 250,000 clones, 80% observed once, and the top ten hold 9.5% to 15%. This CDR3 is built from 13 residues. The ends were cut back, 2 bases at V and 3 bases at J, with 8 bases in the middle. Germline CDR1 and CDR2: LNHDA and SQIVND (reference sequence). Sequenced input: peripheral blood. This TCR derives from a human donor in a cohort sampled during active COVID-19. The rearrangement joins TRBV19 to TRBJ2-7; D call uncertain. In nucleotides, the CDR3 is TGTGCCAGTAGTATAAATGGAGTCTACGAGCAGTACTTC. Amino acid sequence: CASSINGVYEQYF.